This TCR beta chain appears in the sequencing data of a study of blood T cell repertoires in COVID-19. In this sample, this clone turned up a few times. Libraries were prepared by immunoSEQ multiplex PCR; TCRdb keeps only in-frame clonotypes and omits some of them. The sample lists under 85,000 clones; nearly 85% were seen once. The sequence came from a human donor in a cohort sampled during active COVID-19. The sequencing input was peripheral blood.

The CDR3 protein is CASSGQGAYEAFF. The CDR3 DNA sequence: TGTGCCAGCAGCGGTCAGGGTGCCTATGAAGCTTTCTTT. The gene calls are TRBV9 and TRBJ1-1; D is perhaps TRBD1 (5 bases). The CDR3 length is 13 residues. Per germline, CDR1 SGDLS and CDR2 YYNGEE. Trimming removed 3 bases at V and 7 bases at J, with 13 bases between.